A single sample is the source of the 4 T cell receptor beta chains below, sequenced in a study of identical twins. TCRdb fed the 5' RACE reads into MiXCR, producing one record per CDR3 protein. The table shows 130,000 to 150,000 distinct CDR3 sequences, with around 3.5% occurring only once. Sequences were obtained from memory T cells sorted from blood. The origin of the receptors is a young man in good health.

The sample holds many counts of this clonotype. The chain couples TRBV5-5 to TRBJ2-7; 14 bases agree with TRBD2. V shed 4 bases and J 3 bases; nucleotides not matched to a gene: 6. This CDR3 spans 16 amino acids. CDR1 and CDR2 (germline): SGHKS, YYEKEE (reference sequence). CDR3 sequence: CASSPTGLAGVYEQYF. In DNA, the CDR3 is TGTGCCAGCAGCCCGACGGGACTAGCGGGGGTCTACGAGCAGTACTTC. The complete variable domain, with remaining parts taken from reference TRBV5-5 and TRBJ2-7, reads DAGVTQSPTHLIKTRGQQVTLRCSPISGHKSVSWYQQVLGQGPQFIFQYYEKEERGRGNFPDRFSARQFPNYSSELNVNALLLGDSALYLCASSPTGLAGVYEQYFGPGTRLTVT.

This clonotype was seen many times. The CDR3 bases are TGTGCCAGCAGCCTCAGGGGGCGCAACACAGATACGCAGTATTTT. Its translation is CASSLRGRNTDTQYF. The V gene is TRBV14, the J gene TRBJ2-3, with 8 bases fitting TRBD1. The CDR3 covers 15 residues. Germline loops: CDR1 SGHDN, CDR2 FVKESK. Trimming took 4 bases from V and 2 from J; bases not matched to a gene: 5.

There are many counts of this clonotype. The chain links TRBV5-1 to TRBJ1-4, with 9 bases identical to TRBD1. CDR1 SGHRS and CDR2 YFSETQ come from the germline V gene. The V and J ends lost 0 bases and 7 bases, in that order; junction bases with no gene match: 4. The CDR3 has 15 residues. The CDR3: CASSLEDRGFEKLFF. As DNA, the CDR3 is TGCGCCAGCAGCTTGGAGGACAGGGGTTTTGAAAAACTGTTTTTT. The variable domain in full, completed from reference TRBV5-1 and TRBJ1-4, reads KAGVTQTPRYLIKTRGQQVTLSCSPISGHRSVSWYQQTPGQGLQFLFEYFSETQRNKGNFPGRFSGRQFSNSRSEMNVSTLELGDSALYLCASSLEDRGFEKLFFGSGTQLSVL.

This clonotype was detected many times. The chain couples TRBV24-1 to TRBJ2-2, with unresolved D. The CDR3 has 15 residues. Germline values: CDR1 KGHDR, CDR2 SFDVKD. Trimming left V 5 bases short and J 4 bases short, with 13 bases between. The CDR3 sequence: CATSVPGTVTGELFF. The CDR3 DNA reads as TGTGCCACCAGTGTTCCGGGCACGGTCACCGGGGAGCTGTTTTTT.